This entry lists 30 T cell receptor beta chains sequenced from one sample in a study of blood T cells in healthy people across ages. With a J-beta primer mix and a sample-barcoded 5' primer, a second PCR ran about 7 to 12 cycles. TCRdb reprocessed the 5' RACE reads with MiXCR, giving one entry per CDR3 protein. This sample has 550,000 to 600,000 distinct CDR3 sequences, with 40% to 50% found just once. The specimen sequenced was blood. These receptors were obtained from a man older than 75 in good health.

This chain links TRBV7-3 with TRBJ2-3; weak D call: TRBD1 (6 bases). The CDR3 is 15 residues long. CDR1 is SGHTA, CDR2 FQGTGA, per germline. Trimming left V 4 bases short and J 0 bases short, with 11 bases between. The CDR3 here is CASSSQGLSTDTQYF. In DNA form, the CDR3 reads TGTGCCAGCAGCTCACAGGGATTAAGCACAGATACGCAGTATTTT.

This clonotype was seen a handful of times. The chain couples TRBV5-1 to TRBJ2-7; the match to TRBD1 covers 9 bases. With V trimmed by 4 bases and J by 4 bases, 12 bases remained unmatched. The CDR3 consists of 16 residues. Per germline, CDR1 SGHRS and CDR2 YFSETQ. The CDR3 DNA reads TGCGCCAGCAGCGAGAGTCCCCGGGACAGGGTTTACGAGCAGTACTTC. This codes for CASSESPRDRVYEQYF.

The chain couples TRBV12-3 or TRBV12-4 to TRBJ2-7; tentatively, D is TRBD2 (5 bases). The CDR3 covers 11 residues. Trimming shortened V by 4 bases and J by 7 bases, and 8 bases separated the two germline ends. CDR3 in DNA: TGTGCCAGCAGTTGGACGGGGGAGCAGTACTTC. This sequence encodes CASSWTGEQYF.

This chain connects TRBV7-3 to TRBJ2-1; D is perhaps TRBD2 (5 bases). Trimming left V 5 bases short and J 7 bases short, with 18 bases between. In germline, CDR1 is SGHTA, CDR2 FQGTGA. The CDR3 is 15 residues long. For the CDR3, the DNA is TGTGCCAGCAGCCAAGGGTCGGGATTCGTGAATGAGCAGTTCTTC. It codes for CASSQGSGFVNEQFF.

J is TRBJ2-1 and V is TRBV7-2, with D possibly being TRBD2 (7 bases). The V gene lost 7 bases and the J gene lost 5 bases, with 15 bases spanning the gap. The germline V gene encodes CDR1 SGHTA and CDR2 FQGNSA. This CDR3 region has 14 residues. The CDR3 sequence: CASNLGGAHNEQFF. The CDR3 DNA reads as TGTGCCAGCAACCTTGGGGGGGCCCACAATGAGCAGTTCTTC.

This clonotype was picked up a small number of times. The chain combines TRBV4-1 with TRBJ2-7; 8 positions agree with TRBD1. J gave up 0 bases and V 0 bases, and 4 bases lay outside the gene matches. Germline assignment: CDR1 MGHRA and CDR2 YSYEKL. This CDR3 is built from 16 residues. Here the CDR3 DNA reads TGCGCCAGCAGCCAAGAACGGACAGGGAGCTCCTACGAGCAGTACTTC. Protein product: CASSQERTGSSYEQYF.

This clonotype was picked up many times. The chain links TRBV6-5 to TRBJ2-7; possibly TRBD1 for D (6 bases). V was shortened by 0 bases and J by 3 bases, with 12 bases between the two germline ends. Per germline, CDR1 MNHEY and CDR2 SVGAGI. This CDR3 is 15 amino acids long. The CDR3 nucleotides are TGTGCCAGCAGTTACTCGGAAGGGGGAAGCTACGAGCAGTACTTC. Protein: CASSYSEGGSYEQYF.

V usage is TRBV7-3 and J usage is TRBJ2-1, with TRBD2 matching over 9 bases. This CDR3 region has 15 residues. J gave up 4 bases and V 4 bases, and 5 bases lay outside the gene matches. The germline V gene encodes CDR1 SGHTA and CDR2 FQGTGA. CDR3 sequence: CASSSGLARYNEQFF. The DNA for the CDR3 is TGTGCCAGCAGCTCGGGACTAGCCAGATACAATGAGCAGTTCTTC.

This chain connects TRBV14 to TRBJ2-7; D unresolved. V gave up 1 base and J gave up 2 bases, with 9 bases separating them. Looked up from germline, CDR1 is SGHDN and CDR2 is FVKESK. This CDR3 has 14 amino acids. CDR3 coding DNA: TGTGCCAGCAGCCAAGTCCTAGGAACCTACGAGCAGTACTTC. This codes for CASSQVLGTYEQYF.

The chain uses TRBV12-3 or TRBV12-4 and TRBJ2-3; the match to TRBD1 covers 10 bases. The CDR3 extends over 16 amino acids. V lost 6 bases and J lost 3; bases outside the gene matches: 9. The CDR3 sequence: CASSMTGGLGTDTQYF. The CDR3 DNA reads as TGTGCCAGCAGCATGACAGGGGGCCTGGGGACAGATACGCAGTATTTT.

This chain joins TRBV5-1 and TRBJ1-4; no clear D gene. CDR3 size: 12 residues. Looked up from germline, CDR1 is SGHRS and CDR2 is YFSETQ. V was trimmed by 5 bases and J by 7 bases, leaving 9 bases between them. The CDR3 DNA reads as TGCGCCAGCAGAGGTAGCGGTGAAAAACTGTTTTTT. Translating it yields CASRGSGEKLFF. Full variable domain (rest looked up from reference TRBV5-1 and TRBJ1-4): KAGVTQTPRYLIKTRGQQVTLSCSPISGHRSVSWYQQTPGQGLQFLFEYFSETQRNKGNFPGRFSGRQFSNSRSEMNVSTLELGDSALYLCASRGSGEKLFFGSGTQLSVL.

This clonotype was recorded at least ten times. The rearrangement links TRBV29-1 to TRBJ2-1; the match to TRBD1 covers 8 bases. Unmatched junction bases numbered 4, after V lost 3 bases and J lost 9 bases. Per germline, CDR1 SQVTM and CDR2 ANQGSEA. This CDR3 contains 12 residues. The CDR3 nucleotides read TGCAGCGTTGACAGGGGGCCGGGTGAGCAGTTCTTC. Protein product: CSVDRGPGEQFF.

This clonotype was observed once. This chain joins TRBV2 and TRBJ2-5, with D perhaps matching TRBD2 (6 bases). Matching the DNA end better, TRBJ2-4 makes the J call doubtful. Germline V gene data show CDR1 as SNHLY and CDR2 as FYNNEI. The CDR3 sequence is 12 residues long. CDR3: CASGGTENIQYF. The DNA for the CDR3 is TGTGCCAGTGGTGGGACTGAAAACATTCAGTACTTC.

At least ten counts were recorded for this clonotype. This rearrangement joins TRBV11-2 to TRBJ2-5; 8 nucleotides match TRBD1. In germline, CDR1 is SGHAT, CDR2 FQNNGV. This CDR3 contains 16 residues. The V segment lost 5 bases and the J segment 4 bases; nucleotides outside the gene matches: 12. The CDR3 DNA is TGTGCCAGCAGCCTGATGCGGACAGGGAGAGGAGAGACCCAGTACTTC. It specifies CASSLMRTGRGETQYF.

The chain combines TRBV20-1 with TRBJ2-1; D is undetermined. The CDR3 length is 14 residues. Germline V lookup: CDR1 DFQATT, CDR2 SNEGSKA (reference sequence). Trimming took off 1 base at V and 5 bases at J, with 12 bases between the two ends. The DNA for the CDR3 is TGCAGTGCTAGAGGCGGACGACTTAACAATGAGCAGTTCTTC. Translated, it gives CSARGGRLNNEQFF.

The rearrangement links TRBV3-1 to TRBJ2-1, with D perhaps TRBD2 (6 bases). The germline gives CDR1 LGHDT, CDR2 YNNKEL (reference sequence). V was trimmed by 1 base and J by 8 bases, leaving 12 bases between them. The CDR3 consists of 14 residues. CDR3 in amino acids: CASSQGTSLYEQFF. Here the CDR3 DNA reads TGTGCCAGCAGCCAAGGAACTAGCTTATATGAGCAGTTCTTC.

The V call is TRBV18, the J call TRBJ2-4; D perhaps matches TRBD1 (5 bases). The J call may be incorrect, as the DNA end agrees better with TRBJ2-7. The germline V gene encodes CDR1 KGHSH and CDR2 LQKENI. This CDR3 comprises 13 residues. The CDR3 nucleotides are TGTGCCAGCTCAACGACAGTTTCCTACGAGCAGTACTTC. Translating it yields CASSTTVSYEQYF.

There are a few counts of this clonotype. The chain links TRBV29-1 to TRBJ2-5; 10 nucleotides match TRBD1. V gave up 6 bases and J gave up 5 bases; unmatched junction bases: 9. This CDR3 contains 14 residues. Germline CDR1 is SQVTM and CDR2 is ANQGSEA. CDR3: CSVSDRGRGETQYF. CDR3 nucleotide sequence: TGCAGCGTCTCTGACAGGGGGCGCGGGGAGACCCAGTACTTC.

The V call is TRBV6-6, the J call TRBJ1-4; D unclear. Trimming stripped 7 bases from V and 2 bases from J, with 11 bases between. Germline CDR1 reads MNHNY; CDR2 reads SVGAGI (reference sequence). CDR3 length: 14 amino acids. In nucleotides, the CDR3 is TGTGCCAGCACCCGACTTGGGACTAATGAAAAACTGTTTTTT. Amino acids: CASTRLGTNEKLFF.

V is TRBV19 and J is TRBJ2-3, with D unclear. V lost 7 bases to trimming and J lost 2 bases, with 10 bases between them. CDR3 length equals 13 residues. Germline V gene sequence: CDR1 LNHDA, CDR2 SQIVND (reference sequence). The CDR3 nucleotides read TGTGCCAGTACCCCGACGGACACAGATACGCAGTATTTT. Protein: CASTPTDTDTQYF. Full variable domain (remainder filled in from reference TRBV19 and TRBJ2-3): DGGITQSPKYLFRKEGQNVTLSCEQNLNHDAMYWYRQDPGQGLRLIYYSQIVNDFQKGDIAEGYSVSREKKESFPLTVTSAQKNPTAFYLCASTPTDTDTQYFGPGTRLTVL.

This clonotype was seen a handful of times. The V gene is TRBV5-1, the J gene TRBJ2-7, with TRBD2 as a possible D gene (5 bases). V was cut by 4 bases and J by 0 bases, with 11 bases left in between. The CDR3 runs 14 residues. Looked up from germline, CDR1 is SGHRS and CDR2 is YFSETQ. CDR3 sequence reads: CASSGLPSSYEQYF. CDR3 nucleotides: TGCGCCAGCAGCGGACTCCCGAGCTCCTACGAGCAGTACTTC.

This clonotype was recorded a few times. V and J are TRBV7-2 and TRBJ2-7, with 8 bases identical to TRBD1. The CDR3 sequence is 14 residues long. The V gene end was trimmed by 4 bases and the J gene end by 3 bases; junction bases not matched to a gene: 5. CDR1 is SGHTA, CDR2 FQGNSA, per germline. Here the CDR3 DNA reads TGTGCCAGCAGCTCCTACAGGGGGGTCTACGAGCAGTACTTC. Encoded protein: CASSSYRGVYEQYF.

The rearrangement uses TRBV29-1 and TRBJ2-5, with D perhaps TRBD1 or TRBD2 (5 bases each). Germline V gives CDR1 SQVTM, CDR2 ANQGSEA. The CDR3 spans 12 residues. V was clipped by 7 bases and J by 3 bases, with 12 bases between them. The CDR3 loop reads CSGETAEETQYF. The DNA for the CDR3 is TGCAGCGGGGAGACAGCCGAAGAGACCCAGTACTTC.

Remarks on this clonotype: An end of the junction differs from the germline gene, which may be a read error. The V call is TRBV20-1, the J call TRBJ2-5; the D gene is possibly TRBD2 (5 bases). The CDR3 is made up of 15 amino acids. Germline lookup yields CDR1 DFQATT and CDR2 SNEGSKA (reference sequence). The CDR3 reads CSVRSSVRPYNEQYF. As DNA, the CDR3 is TGCAGTGTTAGAAGTAGCGTACGCCCCTACAATGAGCAGTACTTC.

In its sample, this clonotype was seen a few times. This chain connects TRBV20-1 to TRBJ1-5; perhaps TRBD1 as D (5 bases). Germline CDR1 and CDR2: DFQATT and SNEGSKA (reference sequence). V was shortened by 4 bases and J by 6 bases, with 19 bases between the two germline ends. The CDR3 has 15 amino acids. The CDR3 DNA sequence: TGCAGTGCTACGACCGCTTTAGGGGTAGGTCAGCCCCAGCATTTT. It translates to CSATTALGVGQPQHF.

V is TRBV7-9 and J is TRBJ1-5, with D maybe TRBD1 (5 bases). Germline values: CDR1 SEHNR, CDR2 FQNEAQ (reference sequence). The CDR3 contains 15 residues. V lost 0 bases, J lost 3 bases, and 9 bases lay in between. CDR3 residues: CASSLAGRPNQPQHF. The CDR3 DNA is TGTGCCAGCAGCTTAGCGGGACGGCCCAATCAGCCCCAGCATTTT.

This clonotype occurred a few times. V gene TRBV27 combines with J gene TRBJ2-7, with TRBD1 identical over 8 bases. The CDR3 runs 15 residues. V was clipped by 2 bases and J by 1 base; unmatched bases: 4. Germline CDR1 and CDR2: MNHEY and SMNVEV (reference sequence). In nucleotides, the CDR3 is TGTGCCAGCAGTTTACGACAGGGGCTGTCCTACGAGCAGTACTTC. Encoded protein: CASSLRQGLSYEQYF.

The chain carries TRBV7-2 and TRBJ1-1; D is perhaps TRBD1 (5 bases). The V gene lost 6 bases and the J gene lost 6 bases, with 14 bases spanning the gap. CDR1 and CDR2 (germline): SGHTA, FQGNSA. This CDR3 region has 13 residues. This chain's CDR3 is CASSTSPGAEAFF. The CDR3 DNA follows: TGTGCCAGCAGTACCAGTCCGGGGGCTGAAGCTTTCTTT.

The V and J genes are TRBV20-1 and TRBJ1-5; 8 nucleotides match TRBD1. CDR1 and CDR2 from the germline V gene are DFQATT and SNEGSKA (reference sequence). The CDR3 covers 13 residues. After removal of 6 bases from V and 6 bases from J, the junction contained 7 bases not matched to a gene. DNA for the CDR3: TGCAGTGCGCGACAGGGGACCGGTCAGCCCCAGCATTTT. Translating it yields CSARQGTGQPQHF.

Details on this clonotype: One end of the junction is discordant with germline, which a read error may explain. This chain connects TRBV7-9 to TRBJ2-7; possibly TRBD2 for D (7 bases). This CDR3 region has 17 residues. CDR1 is SEHNR and CDR2 is FQNEAQ in the germline V gene (reference sequence). This chain's CDR3 is CASNLPTRGAVSYEQYF. The CDR3 DNA reads TGTGCCAGCAACTTACCTACCCGGGGGGCTGTCTCCTACGAGCAGTACTTC.